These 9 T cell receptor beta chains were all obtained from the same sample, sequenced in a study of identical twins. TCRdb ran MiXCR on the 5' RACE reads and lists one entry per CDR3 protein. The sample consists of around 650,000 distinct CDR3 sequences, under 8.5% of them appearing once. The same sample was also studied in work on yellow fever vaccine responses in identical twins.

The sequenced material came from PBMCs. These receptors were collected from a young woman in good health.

This CDR3 reads CASSPQGLAETQYF. CDR3 nucleotides: TGCGCCAGCAGCCCCCAGGGACTAGCGGAGACCCAGTACTTC. The chain employs TRBV4-1 and TRBJ2-5; 10 nucleotides match TRBD2. Germline V gene data show CDR1 as MGHRA and CDR2 as YSYEKL. V lost 4 bases, J lost 5 bases, and 4 bases stayed unmatched. The CDR3 extends over 14 amino acids.

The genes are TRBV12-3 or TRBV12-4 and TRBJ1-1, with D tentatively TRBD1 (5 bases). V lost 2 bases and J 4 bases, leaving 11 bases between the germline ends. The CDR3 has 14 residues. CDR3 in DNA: TGTGCCAGCAGTTTATGGGGGAAGGGCACTGAAGCTTTCTTT. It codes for CASSLWGKGTEAFF.

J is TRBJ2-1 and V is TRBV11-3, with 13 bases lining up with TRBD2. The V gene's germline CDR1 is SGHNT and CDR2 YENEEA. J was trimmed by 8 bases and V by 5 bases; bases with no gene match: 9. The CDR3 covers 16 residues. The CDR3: CASSRRTSGRFDEQFF. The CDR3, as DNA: TGTGCCAGCAGCCGAAGGACTAGCGGGAGATTCGATGAGCAGTTCTTC. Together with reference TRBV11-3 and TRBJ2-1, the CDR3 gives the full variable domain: EAGVVQSPRYKIIEKKQPVAFWCNPISGHNTLYWYLQNLGQGPELLIRYENEEAVDDSQLPKDRFSAERLKGVDSTLKIQPAELGDSAVYLCASSRRTSGRFDEQFFGPGTRLTVL.

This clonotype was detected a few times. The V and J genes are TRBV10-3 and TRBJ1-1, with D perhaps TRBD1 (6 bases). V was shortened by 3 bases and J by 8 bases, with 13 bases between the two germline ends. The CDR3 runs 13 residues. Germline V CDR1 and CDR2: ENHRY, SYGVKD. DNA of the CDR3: TGTGCCATCAGTGATACGGTGGGACAAGAAGCTTTCTTT. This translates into CAISDTVGQEAFF.

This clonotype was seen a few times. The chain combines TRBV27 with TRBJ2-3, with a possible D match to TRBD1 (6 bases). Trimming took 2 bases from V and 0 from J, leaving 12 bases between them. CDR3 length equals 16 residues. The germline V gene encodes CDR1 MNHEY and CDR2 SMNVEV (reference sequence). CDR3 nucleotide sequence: TGTGCCAGCAGTTTACAGGGGCGATCGAGCACAGATACGCAGTATTTT. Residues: CASSLQGRSSTDTQYF.

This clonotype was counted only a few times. In nucleotides, the CDR3 is TGTGCCAGCAGCTTAGTCTGGGGGGCTTACGAGCAGTACGTC. This sequence encodes CASSLVWGAYEQYV. V and J are TRBV7-2 and TRBJ2-7; the D gene could be TRBD1 or TRBD2 (6 bases each). The CDR3 totals 14 residues. V shed 1 base and J shed 4 bases, with 11 bases lying between them. CDR1 and CDR2 from the germline V gene are SGHTA and FQGNSA.

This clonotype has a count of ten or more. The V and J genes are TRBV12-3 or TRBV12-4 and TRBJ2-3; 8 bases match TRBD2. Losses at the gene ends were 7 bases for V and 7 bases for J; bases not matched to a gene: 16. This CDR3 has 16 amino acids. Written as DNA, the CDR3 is TGTGCCAGCAAGTCGCGTGCCGCCGGGAGGGCCTATACGCAGTATTTT. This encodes CASKSRAAGRAYTQYF.

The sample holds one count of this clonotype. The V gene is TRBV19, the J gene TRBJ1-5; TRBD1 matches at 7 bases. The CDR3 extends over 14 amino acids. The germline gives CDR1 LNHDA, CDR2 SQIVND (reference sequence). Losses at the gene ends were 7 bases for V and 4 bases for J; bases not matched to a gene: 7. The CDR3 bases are TGTGCCAGTACCGAGACAGGGTGGAATCAGCCCCAGCATTTT. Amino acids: CASTETGWNQPQHF.

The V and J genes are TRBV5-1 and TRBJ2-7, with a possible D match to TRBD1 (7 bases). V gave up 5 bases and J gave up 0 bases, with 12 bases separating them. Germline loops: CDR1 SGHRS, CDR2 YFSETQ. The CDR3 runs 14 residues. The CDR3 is CASSLQGGSYEQYV. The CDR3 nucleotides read TGCGCCAGCAGTTTGCAGGGGGGCTCCTACGAGCAGTACGTC.